The clone carrying this T cell receptor (beta chain) was seen a handful of times. Antigen: not known. V lost 4 bases, J lost 3 bases, and 5 bases lay in between. Germline V gene lookup returns CDR1 KGHDR and CDR2 SFDVKD. This CDR3 is built from 12 residues. Noted time point: patch test 1, 2 weeks after DPC sensitization. Treatment here: therapeutic diphenylcyclopropenone sensitization with weekly scalp DPC. The total RNA was obtained from whole blood that was not fractionated. This sample is part of a study of human T cells and chemical hapten exposure. General study points: The number of TCRs above 1 in 1000 frequency did not change after DPC sensitization.

As the library was built, unique molecular identifiers were attached to individual cDNA molecules. As handled by the study authors: Counts of TCRs in each sample centred on a median of around 99,000 and extended from around 25,000 to 690,000. TCRdb re-derived calls from the RACE reads in MiXCR, one entry per CDR3 protein. TCRdb's processing, not the authors', yielded these V and J calls. The repertoire includes under 60,000 distinct CDR3 sequences, 11% of them detected once, and under 2% sits in the top ten. This TCR was sampled from a middle-aged woman with alopecia areata. Some clones in this sample may be carry-over from other donors' samples. The chain links TRBV24-1 to TRBJ1-1; weak D call: TRBD1 (5 bases). Here the sequenced sample was whole blood, taken in connection with sensitization to the hapten diphenylcyclopropenone (DPC). The CDR3 sequence: CATSEGDTEAFF. Here the CDR3 DNA reads TGTGCCACCAGTGAAGGGGACACTGAAGCTTTCTTT.